Following are 24 T cell receptor beta chains from one sample sequenced in a study of regulatory T cells in long-lasting Graves disease. Regarding time point: persistent/refractory GD, antithyroid drugs over 5 years with positive TRAb. Making the TCR library involved RNA that had been extracted from PBMCs. Investigators prepared the TCR beta libraries by applying iRepertoire HTBI primers and Arm-PCR of CDR3 regions. From the multiplex PCR reads, TCRdb called clonotypes with MiXCR, one entry per CDR3 protein. The sample shows a few hundred thousand distinct CDR3 sequences, around 23% of them seen only once. The specimen comprised peripheral blood mononuclear cells (PBMCs), sampled when the disease was refractory, from a patient treated with antithyroid drugs. The receptors originated from a woman in her thirties or forties with Graves disease.

This clonotype was observed many times. As DNA, the CDR3 is TGTGCCAGCAGGGAATTTAGACAGGGCTCTGAAGCTTTCTTT. Translated, it gives CASREFRQGSEAFF. The chain couples TRBV12-3 or TRBV12-4 to TRBJ1-1, with 7 positions matching TRBD1. The trim removed 6 bases at V and 6 bases at J, leaving 10 bases unmatched. The CDR3 runs 14 residues.

CDR3: CASSLELALRGNEQFF. CDR3 coding DNA: TGTGCCAGCAGTTTAGAGCTAGCCCTCAGAGGGAATGAGCAGTTCTTC. This chain joins TRBV12-3 or TRBV12-4 and TRBJ2-1; a weak D match, TRBD2 (5 bases). This CDR3 region has 16 residues. Trimming removed 1 base from V and 7 bases from J, with 17 bases in between.

The DNA of the CDR3 is TGTGCCAGCAGCGTAGTCGGACAGGGGGGCATGGAGACCCAGTACTTC. It is translated as CASSVVGQGGMETQYF. The chain combines TRBV9 with TRBJ2-5; 10 nucleotides agree with TRBD1. CDR3 length equals 16 residues. V gave up 0 bases and J gave up 5 bases; unmatched junction bases: 7. Germline V gives CDR1 SGDLS, CDR2 YYNGEE.

Note on this clonotype: Germline and junction disagree at one end, which may indicate a read error. The rearrangement links TRBV28 to TRBJ1-5; possible D gene TRBD1, 6 bases. CDR3 length: 17 residues. The germline CDR1 and CDR2 sequences are MDHEN and SYDVKM. The CDR3 protein is CASSFGTRLSIHQPRHF. The CDR3 DNA follows: TGTGCCAGCAGTTTTGGGACACGGCTTAGCATCCATCAGCCCCGGCATTTT.

The sample holds many counts of this clonotype. The V gene is TRBV7-8, the J gene TRBJ1-1; D is unclear. This CDR3 region has 12 residues. CDR1 SGHVS and CDR2 FQNEAQ come from the germline V gene. V lost 4 bases, J lost 1 base, and 4 bases lay in between. For the CDR3, the DNA is TGTGCCAGCAGCTGGCCGAACACTGAAGCTTTCTTT. It translates to CASSWPNTEAFF.

The chain employs TRBV6-9 and TRBJ1-4; the D gene is possibly TRBD1 (6 bases). Per the germline V gene, CDR1 is MNHGY and CDR2 is SVAAGI. Trimming removed 3 bases at V and 5 bases at J, with 10 bases between. The CDR3 runs to 14 residues. DNA of the CDR3: TGTGCCAGCAGTTACGGACAGCGAAATGAAAAACTGTTTTTT. This encodes CASSYGQRNEKLFF.

The table lists this clonotype with a few counts. The genes are TRBV28 and TRBJ2-1, with TRBD1 matching 8 bases. The CDR3 loop spans 15 amino acids. Trimming took 7 bases from V and 1 from J; bases not matched to a gene: 6. Germline V lookup: CDR1 MDHEN, CDR2 SYDVKM. The CDR3 bases are TGTGCCAGCACCAACCGGGACAGGTCCTACAATGAGCAGTTCTTC. Translation gives CASTNRDRSYNEQFF. The variable domain in full, with the rest retrieved from reference TRBV28 and TRBJ2-1, is DVKVTQSSRYLVKRTGEKVFLECVQDMDHENMFWYRQDPGLGLRLIYFSYDVKMKEKGDIPEGYSVSREKKERFSLILESASTNQTSMYLCASTNRDRSYNEQFFGPGTRLTVL.

This clonotype was counted ten times or more. The chain carries TRBV29-1 and TRBJ1-1; no definite D call. Germline V CDR1 and CDR2: SQVTM, ANQGSEA. The CDR3 sequence is 14 residues long. The V gene lost 6 bases and the J gene lost 0 bases, with 14 bases spanning the gap. CDR3 in DNA: TGCAGCGTCATGGTTGCAAACTTGAACACTGAAGCTTTCTTT. Translation gives CSVMVANLNTEAFF.

The chain couples TRBV6-1 to TRBJ2-1; perhaps TRBD2 as D (5 bases). V was pared by 1 base and J by 0 bases, with 16 bases between. CDR1 is MNHNS and CDR2 is SASEGT in the germline V gene. CDR3 length: 18 residues. CDR3 sequence: CASSEVSGKPSSYNEQFF. DNA for the CDR3: TGTGCCAGCAGTGAAGTATCCGGGAAGCCAAGCTCCTACAATGAGCAGTTCTTC.

This clonotype has at least ten counts. The genes are TRBV29-1 and TRBJ2-7; TRBD1 matches 8 bases. The germline CDR1 and CDR2 sequences are SQVTM and ANQGSEA. Trimming took 8 bases from V and 1 from J; bases not matched to a gene: 7. The length of the CDR3 is 13 residues. CDR3 residues: CSIRTGQSYEQYF. Written as DNA, the CDR3 is TGCAGCATCAGGACAGGGCAATCCTACGAGCAGTACTTC.

In this sample, this clonotype turned up many times. This rearrangement joins TRBV28 to TRBJ2-1; TRBD2 aligns across 9 bases. CDR3 size: 18 residues. J gave up 0 bases and V 3 bases, and 9 bases lay outside the gene matches. Per germline, CDR1 MDHEN and CDR2 SYDVKM. The CDR3 DNA reads TGTGCCAGCAGTTTCCCGAAAGCGGGAGGAGGCTCCTACAATGAGCAGTTCTTC. Residues: CASSFPKAGGGSYNEQFF.

This clonotype has ten or more counts. The V call is TRBV6-1, the J call TRBJ1-5; D uncertain. CDR3 length: 12 residues. Trimming shortened V by 1 base and J by 6 bases, and 4 bases separated the two germline ends. CDR1 is MNHNS, CDR2 SASEGT, per germline. The CDR3 DNA follows: TGTGCCAGCAGTGAAGAAGGTCAGCCCCAGCATTTT. It codes for CASSEEGQPQHF.

This clonotype was seen at least ten times. This rearrangement joins TRBV12-3 or TRBV12-4 to TRBJ1-2, with 7 bases that match TRBD1. The CDR3 sequence is 14 residues long. V was pared by 5 bases and J by 4 bases, with 7 bases of the junction left unmatched. The CDR3 coding sequence is TGTGCCAGCAGTCCTTTGACAGGGTCCTATGGCTACACCTTC. This sequence encodes CASSPLTGSYGYTF.

This clonotype was seen many times. The chain has TRBV20-1 and TRBJ1-1; no reliable D call. Per the germline V gene, CDR1 is DFQATT and CDR2 is SNEGSKA (reference sequence). The V and J ends lost 6 bases and 9 bases respectively, with 14 bases between them. CDR3 size: 11 residues. The CDR3, as DNA: TGCAGTGCCTATGGTGGAGCTCAAGCTTTCTTT. Its translation is CSAYGGAQAFF.

The chain recombines TRBV20-1 with TRBJ2-7, with 10 bases aligning to TRBD2. V trimming: 0 bases; J trimming: 3 bases; junction bases outside the gene matches: 8. The CDR3 runs to 16 residues. The germline V gene encodes CDR1 DFQATT and CDR2 SNEGSKA (reference sequence). The CDR3 DNA reads as TGCAGTGCTAGAGATTATTCTAGCGGGAGAAGCTACGAGCAGTACTTC. Residues: CSARDYSSGRSYEQYF.

This chain uses TRBV7-9 with TRBJ2-1; 7 nucleotides align to TRBD1. CDR3 length equals 15 residues. Trimming took 5 bases from V and 0 from J; bases not matched to a gene: 4. Germline V gene lookup returns CDR1 SEHNR and CDR2 FQNEAQ (reference sequence). The CDR3 region has the DNA TGTGCCAGCAGCGGATACAGGGGCTCCTACAATGAGCAGTTCTTC. This gives the protein CASSGYRGSYNEQFF.

The chain couples TRBV25-1 to TRBJ1-3; TRBD1 aligns across 11 bases. This CDR3 is 20 amino acids long. Unmatched junction bases numbered 13, after V lost 3 bases and J lost 0 bases. Per the germline V gene, CDR1 is MGHDK and CDR2 is SYGVNS. Here the CDR3 DNA reads TGTGCCAGCAGTGACATCCGTTTGGACAGGGGGCGCAGCTCTGGAAACACCATATATTTT. Its translation: CASSDIRLDRGRSSGNTIYF.

This clonotype has just a few counts. This sequence joins TRBV14 and TRBJ1-1; D remains unclear. The CDR3 spans 16 residues. The V end lost 1 base, the J end lost 1 base, and 13 bases lay between the germline ends. CDR1 SGHDN and CDR2 FVKESK come from the germline V gene. The CDR3 spells CASSQVSLTRNTEAFF. The DNA for the CDR3 is TGTGCCAGCAGCCAAGTGTCTCTAACAAGGAACACTGAAGCTTTCTTT.

This clonotype was counted many times. The V call is TRBV2, the J call TRBJ1-1, with unresolved D. CDR1 and CDR2 (germline): SNHLY, FYNNEI. V gave up 3 bases and J gave up 6 bases, with 8 bases separating them. The CDR3 is 12 residues long. The DNA of the CDR3 is TGTGCCAGCAGTGAGTTGGAGTCTGAAGCTTTCTTT. Translating it yields CASSELESEAFF.

This clonotype occurred a few times. V gene TRBV12-3 or TRBV12-4 combines with J gene TRBJ2-2; 7 nucleotides line up with TRBD1. Germline trimming cut 7 bases from V and 5 bases from J; bases unmatched to any gene: 7. There are 14 residues in the CDR3. The CDR3 nucleotides are TGTGCCAGCACCAACAGGGGTTGGACCGGGGAGCTGTTTTTT. Its translation: CASTNRGWTGELFF.

In the case of this clonotype: A much larger clone lies a single base off, so this may be a read error. V and J are TRBV28 and TRBJ2-4; D is possibly TRBD1 (6 bases). The germline V gene has CDR1 MDHEN and CDR2 SYDVKM. There are 15 residues in the CDR3. CDR3 residues: CAGRPTGLAKNIQYF. As DNA, the CDR3 is TGTGCCGGCAGACCGACAGGTCTAGCCAAAAACATTCAGTACTTC.

This clonotype appeared many times. The J gene is TRBJ1-1, the V gene TRBV28, with 8 bases fitting TRBD1. V trimming: 3 bases; J trimming: 4 bases; junction bases outside the gene matches: 22. This CDR3 region has 20 residues. Per germline, CDR1 MDHEN and CDR2 SYDVKM. The CDR3 bases are TGTGCCAGCAGTTTGTCCGCTCCATTACCGGACAGGGAGCGGAGCACTGAAGCTTTCTTT. It codes for CASSLSAPLPDRERSTEAFF.

The rearrangement uses TRBV11-2 and TRBJ2-7, with 10 bases that match TRBD2. The V segment lost 7 bases and the J segment 3 bases; nucleotides outside the gene matches: 18. The CDR3 is 18 residues long. Germline V gene lookup returns CDR1 SGHAT and CDR2 FQNNGV. CDR3 region: CASTPGPSGSLWVYEQYF. The CDR3 DNA is TGTGCCAGCACCCCCGGTCCTAGCGGGAGCCTTTGGGTCTACGAGCAGTACTTC. The full variable domain, in which reference TRBV11-2 and TRBJ2-7 provide the parts outside the CDR3, is EAGVAQSPRYKIIEKRQSVAFWCNPISGHATLYWYQQILGQGPKLLIQFQNNGVVDDSQLPKDRFSAERLKGVDSTLKIQPAKLEDSAVYLCASTPGPSGSLWVYEQYFGPGTRLTVT.

The CDR3 nucleotides read TGTGCCGGGGGACTAGCGGGAGGGTCCGAGCAGTACTTC. Amino acid sequence: CAGGLAGGSEQYF. The V and J genes are TRBV2 and TRBJ2-7, with 16 bases lining up with TRBD2. The ends lost 11 bases at V and 6 bases at J; junction bases unmatched: 4. The CDR3 spans 13 residues. Germline V gives CDR1 SNHLY, CDR2 FYNNEI.